The 10 T cell receptor beta chains given below trace back to one sample, sequenced in a study of cytotoxic CD8 clonotypes in ibrutinib-treated CLL. The protocol was immunoSEQ multiplex PCR, while the TCRdb copy is restricted to in-frame clones and leaves out a portion. This table has around 310,000 clones, 80% appearing once. The material sequenced was PBMCs, taken before ibrutinib treatment. These receptors were obtained from a human donor with chronic lymphocytic leukemia.

This clone appeared a single time. This sequence joins TRBV28 and TRBJ1-2, with 8 positions matching TRBD1. The V segment lost 8 bases and the J segment 4 bases; nucleotides outside the gene matches: 12. Looked up from germline, CDR1 is MDHEN and CDR2 is SYDVKM. This CDR3 contains 15 residues. The CDR3 DNA reads TGTGCCAGCCTGTTTAGGACAGGGCGTCCCTATGGCTACACCTTC. It codes for CASLFRTGRPYGYTF.

This chain links TRBV7-7 with TRBJ2-5; 7 nucleotides agree with TRBD1. After removal of 1 base from V and 4 bases from J, the junction contained 9 bases not matched to a gene. Germline assignment: CDR1 SSHAT and CDR2 FNYEAQ (reference sequence). The CDR3 is made up of 16 amino acids. CDR3 nucleotides: TGTGCCAGCAGCTTAGGGGTTGACAGGGTGGGAGAGACCCAGTACTTC. Translating it yields CASSLGVDRVGETQYF.

This chain connects TRBV4-1 to TRBJ2-7; TRBD1 matches 10 bases. Unmatched junction bases numbered 8, after V lost 4 bases and J lost 2 bases. CDR3 size: 16 residues. From germline, CDR1 is MGHRA and CDR2 YSYEKL. Here the CDR3 DNA reads TGCGCCAGCAGCCGAACGGCCGGGACAGGGGCCTACGAGCAGTACTTC. Translating it yields CASSRTAGTGAYEQYF.

The gene calls are TRBV5-1 and TRBJ2-3; 14 positions match TRBD2. Germline loops: CDR1 SGHRS, CDR2 YFSETQ. The V segment lost 4 bases and the J segment 2 bases; nucleotides outside the gene matches: 3. The CDR3 is 16 residues long. CDR3 protein: CASSMGLAGATDTQYF. The CDR3 DNA reads as TGCGCCAGCAGCATGGGACTAGCGGGAGCCACAGATACGCAGTATTTT.

The chain recombines TRBV28 with TRBJ2-7, with 8 bases matching TRBD2. Per germline, CDR1 MDHEN and CDR2 SYDVKM. The CDR3 length is 17 residues. With V trimmed by 3 bases and J by 2 bases, 12 bases remained unmatched. CDR3 residues: CASSFNSGTWKAYEQYF. The CDR3 nucleotides read TGTGCCAGCAGTTTCAATAGCGGGACATGGAAAGCCTACGAGCAGTACTTC.

The chain uses TRBV7-9 and TRBJ2-2; 13 nucleotides match TRBD2. The J segment lost 5 bases and the V segment lost 5 bases, leaving 5 bases of the junction unmatched. The CDR3 runs to 16 residues. CDR1 and CDR2 from the germline V gene are SEHNR and FQNEAQ (reference sequence). In DNA, the CDR3 is TGTGCCAGCAGCCCACAGACTAGCGGGAGGACCGGGGAGCTGTTTTTT. Protein sequence: CASSPQTSGRTGELFF. The whole variable domain, remainder taken from reference TRBV7-9 and TRBJ2-2, is DTGVSQNPRHKITKRGQNVTFRCDPISEHNRLYWYRQTLGQGPEFLTYFQNEAQLEKSRLLSDRFSAERPKGSFSTLEIQRTEQGDSAMYLCASSPQTSGRTGELFFGEGSRLTVL.

A few counts support this clone. This chain links TRBV7-3 with TRBJ2-2; D unresolved. The length of the CDR3 is 14 residues. Germline lookup yields CDR1 SGHTA and CDR2 FQGTGA. The V end was cut by 5 bases, the J end by 1 base, with 8 bases between. CDR3 in amino acids: CASSPPRNTGELFF. The CDR3 DNA reads as TGTGCCAGCAGCCCACCCCGGAACACCGGGGAGCTGTTTTTT.

This clone was seen a few times. CDR3 sequence reads: CSARVEYEQYF. The DNA for the CDR3 is TGCAGTGCTAGAGTAGAGTACGAGCAGTACTTC. The chain is built from TRBV20-1 and TRBJ2-7, with unresolved D. The V gene lost 1 base and the J gene lost 4 bases, with 5 bases spanning the gap. Germline CDR1 is DFQATT and CDR2 is SNEGSKA (reference sequence). The CDR3 contains 11 residues.

CDR3 region: CASSLVASSTDTQYF. The CDR3 region has the DNA TGTGCCAGCAGCTTAGTAGCGTCCAGCACAGATACGCAGTATTTT. The V call is TRBV7-9, the J call TRBJ2-3, with D perhaps TRBD2 (5 bases). The CDR3 runs to 15 residues. The V end was cut by 1 base, the J end by 0 bases, with 8 bases between. CDR1 is SEHNR and CDR2 is FQNEAQ in the germline V gene (reference sequence).

This chain connects TRBV4-3 to TRBJ2-3; 11 bases agree with TRBD2. The CDR3 totals 19 residues. Germline CDR1 and CDR2: LGHNA and YSLEER. Trimming removed 4 bases from V and 2 bases from J; junction bases left unmatched: 14. Written as DNA, the CDR3 is TGCGCCAGCAGCCCCACTGCGAGAACTAGCGGGGGATACACAGATACGCAGTATTTT. As protein: CASSPTARTSGGYTDTQYF.